This is a list of T cell receptor beta chains from one sample in a study of graft-versus-host responses after intestinal transplantation. Produced via immunoSEQ multiplex PCR; TCRdb's table is partial and in-frame only. The table has tens of thousands of clones, about nine tenths seen once. The sequencing used ileum tissue, collected around 350 days after transplant. These receptors came from a human patient who received an intestinal transplant, so some T cells may come from the graft donor. Each CDR3 is given with its conserved first and last residue. Fields, in order: J gene, V gene, CDR3 length, clone size, D gene, CDR3 protein, CDR3 DNA. A D gene is named only where the DNA matches it firmly. Clone size is shown for a subset of rows, as once, few, many or a class of expanded clone.

j_gene: TRBJ1-1
v_gene: TRBV9
len: 13
abundance: -
d_gene: -
CDR3aa: CASSPRLNTEAFF
CDR3nt: TGTGCCAGCAGCCCTCGATTGAACACTGAAGCTTTCTTT

j_gene: TRBJ2-3
v_gene: TRBV29-1
len: 17
abundance: -
d_gene: TRBD2
CDR3aa: CSGNIAGGEMITDTQYF
CDR3nt: TGCAGCGGGAACATAGCGGGAGGCGAAATGATCACAGATACGCAGTATTTT

j_gene: TRBJ2-7
v_gene: TRBV5-1
len: 15
abundance: -
d_gene: TRBD1
CDR3aa: CASSLGGDLTYEQYF
CDR3nt: TGCGCCAGCAGCTTAGGGGGCGACTTAACCTACGAGCAGTACTTC

j_gene: TRBJ2-7
v_gene: TRBV27
len: 15
abundance: -
d_gene: -
CDR3aa: CASLGVSRHRYEQYF
CDR3nt: TGTGCCAGCTTGGGGGTAAGTCGGCACCGCTACGAGCAGTACTTC

j_gene: TRBJ2-1
v_gene: TRBV28
len: 16
abundance: -
d_gene: TRBD2
CDR3aa: CASSLTSASSYNEQFF
CDR3nt: TGTGCCAGCAGTCTCACTAGCGCGAGCTCCTACAATGAGCAGTTCTTC

j_gene: TRBJ1-2
v_gene: TRBV13
len: 14
abundance: -
d_gene: -
CDR3aa: CASSLRTANYGYTF
CDR3nt: TGTGCCAGCAGCCTTCGGACAGCCAACTATGGCTACACCTTC

j_gene: TRBJ1-4
v_gene: TRBV2
len: 16
abundance: -
d_gene: -
CDR3aa: CASSPNSFATNEKLFF
CDR3nt: TGTGCCAGCAGTCCTAATTCGTTTGCAACTAATGAAAAACTGTTTTTT

j_gene: TRBJ1-2
v_gene: TRBV27
len: 13
abundance: -
d_gene: -
CDR3aa: CASSLGQQYGYTF
CDR3nt: TGTGCCAGCAGTTTGGGTCAGCAATATGGCTACACCTTC

j_gene: TRBJ2-1
v_gene: TRBV6-6
len: 15
abundance: -
d_gene: -
CDR3aa: CASRGTGSYYNEQFF
CDR3nt: TGTGCCAGCAGGGGAACAGGGTCCTACTACAATGAGCAGTTCTTC

j_gene: TRBJ1-2
v_gene: TRBV5-5
len: 11
abundance: -
d_gene: -
CDR3aa: CASSLSYGYTF
CDR3nt: TGTGCCAGCAGCTTGTCATATGGCTACACCTTC

j_gene: TRBJ1-4
v_gene: TRBV2
len: 11
abundance: few
d_gene: -
CDR3aa: CASTTNEKLFF
CDR3nt: TGTGCCAGCACAACTAATGAAAAACTGTTTTTT

j_gene: TRBJ2-7
v_gene: TRBV5-6
len: 12
abundance: -
d_gene: -
CDR3aa: CASSPDGYEQYF
CDR3nt: TGTGCCAGCAGTCCAGACGGCTACGAGCAGTACTTC

j_gene: TRBJ2-7
v_gene: TRBV6-1
len: 14
abundance: -
d_gene: -
CDR3aa: CASSPRDTLYEQYF
CDR3nt: TGTGCCAGCAGTCCCCGGGACACCCTCTACGAGCAGTACTTC

j_gene: TRBJ2-7
v_gene: TRBV12-5
len: 12
abundance: -
d_gene: -
CDR3aa: CASGYGGYEQYF
CDR3nt: TGTGCTAGTGGGTATGGGGGTTACGAGCAGTACTTC

j_gene: TRBJ2-1
v_gene: TRBV4-2
len: 16
abundance: medium-sized
d_gene: TRBD2
CDR3aa: CASSHESRLAENEQFF
CDR3nt: TGTGCCAGCAGCCATGAGTCTAGACTAGCGGAAAATGAGCAGTTCTTC

j_gene: TRBJ2-1
v_gene: TRBV11-2
len: 15
abundance: -
d_gene: -
CDR3aa: CASSSRDLGINEQFF
CDR3nt: TGTGCCAGCAGCAGCAGGGACCTAGGAATCAATGAGCAGTTCTTC

j_gene: TRBJ2-5
v_gene: TRBV12-5
len: 14
abundance: -
d_gene: TRBD1
CDR3aa: CASGPTGDEETQYF
CDR3nt: TGTGCTAGTGGTCCAACAGGGGATGAGGAGACCCAGTACTTC

j_gene: TRBJ2-6
v_gene: TRBV9
len: 15
abundance: -
d_gene: -
CDR3aa: CASSATGTQNNVLTF
CDR3nt: TGTGCCAGCAGCGCCACCGGGACCCAAAACAACGTCCTGACTTTC

j_gene: TRBJ2-3
v_gene: TRBV6-5
len: 13
abundance: -
d_gene: -
CDR3aa: CASSYSSINSQYF
CDR3nt: TGTGCCAGCAGTTACTCTTCTATTAATTCGCAGTATTTT

j_gene: TRBJ1-6
v_gene: TRBV11-3
len: 20
abundance: -
d_gene: TRBD1
CDR3aa: CASSLGTTAGQGEYNSPLHF
CDR3nt: TGTGCCAGCAGCTTAGGGACAACAGCGGGACAGGGTGAATATAATTCACCCCTCCACTTT

j_gene: TRBJ2-3
v_gene: TRBV2
len: 16
abundance: -
d_gene: -
CDR3aa: CASSEAALESKDTQYF
CDR3nt: TGTGCCAGCAGTGAAGCCGCATTAGAGTCGAAAGATACGCAGTATTTT

j_gene: TRBJ2-7
v_gene: TRBV2
len: 15
abundance: -
d_gene: -
CDR3aa: CASRILTGTPYEQYF
CDR3nt: TGTGCCAGCAGAATCCTGACCGGGACACCCTACGAGCAGTACTTC

j_gene: TRBJ1-2
v_gene: TRBV7-3
len: 13
abundance: -
d_gene: -
CDR3aa: CASSLTKTDGYTF
CDR3nt: TGTGCCAGCAGCTTAACGAAGACAGATGGCTACACCTTC

j_gene: TRBJ2-7
v_gene: TRBV6-1
len: 16
abundance: once
d_gene: -
CDR3aa: CASSVAGQGTSYEQYF
CDR3nt: TGTGCCAGCAGTGTAGCGGGACAGGGAACGTCCTACGAGCAGTACTTC

j_gene: TRBJ2-7
v_gene: TRBV13
len: 15
abundance: -
d_gene: TRBD1
CDR3aa: CASSLGTGGYYEQYF
CDR3nt: TGTGCCAGCAGCCTAGGGACAGGTGGATACTACGAGCAGTACTTC

j_gene: TRBJ2-3
v_gene: TRBV2
len: 16
abundance: -
d_gene: -
CDR3aa: CASSEVGITSTDTQYF
CDR3nt: TGTGCCAGCAGTGAAGTTGGAATAACTAGCACAGATACGCAGTATTTT

j_gene: TRBJ2-7
v_gene: TRBV7-3
len: 15
abundance: -
d_gene: -
CDR3aa: CASSLGQGPTYEQYF
CDR3nt: TGTGCCAGCAGCTTAGGACAAGGACCGACATATGAGCAGTACTTC

j_gene: TRBJ2-1
v_gene: TRBV7-2
len: 13
abundance: -
d_gene: TRBD2
CDR3aa: CASSLEREGEQFF
CDR3nt: TGTGCCAGCAGCTTGGAGCGGGAAGGCGAGCAGTTCTTC

j_gene: TRBJ1-2
v_gene: TRBV4-1
len: 16
abundance: -
d_gene: -
CDR3aa: CASSQGAGRANYGYTF
CDR3nt: TGCGCCAGCAGCCAGGGAGCAGGTAGGGCCAACTATGGCTACACCTTC

j_gene: TRBJ1-1
v_gene: TRBV7-3
len: 15
abundance: -
d_gene: -
CDR3aa: CASRLFPGLNTEAFF
CDR3nt: TGTGCCAGCAGACTATTTCCGGGCCTGAACACTGAAGCTTTCTTT

j_gene: TRBJ2-1
v_gene: TRBV5-1
len: 11
abundance: -
d_gene: -
CDR3aa: CASRKGYEQFF
CDR3nt: TGCGCCAGCAGAAAGGGGTATGAGCAGTTCTTC

j_gene: TRBJ2-1
v_gene: TRBV2
len: 14
abundance: -
d_gene: -
CDR3aa: CASCRDTGLGEQFF
CDR3nt: TGTGCCAGCTGCCGGGACACGGGTTTAGGTGAGCAGTTCTTC

j_gene: TRBJ2-1
v_gene: TRBV10-1
len: 15
abundance: -
d_gene: TRBD1
CDR3aa: CASSADRGPYNEQFF
CDR3nt: TGCGCCAGCAGTGCTGACAGGGGGCCCTACAATGAGCAGTTCTTC

j_gene: TRBJ2-5
v_gene: TRBV29-1
len: 12
abundance: -
d_gene: -
CDR3aa: CSVLRPPFEQYF
CDR3nt: TGCAGCGTCCTACGGCCGCCTTTTGAGCAGTACTTC

j_gene: TRBJ2-7
v_gene: TRBV15
len: 15
abundance: -
d_gene: -
CDR3aa: CATSRDRAGPYEQYF
CDR3nt: TGTGCCACCAGCAGAGATCGAGCGGGCCCTTACGAGCAGTACTTC

j_gene: TRBJ1-2
v_gene: TRBV4-1
len: 14
abundance: once
d_gene: -
CDR3aa: CASSPEQGTYGYTF
CDR3nt: TGCGCCAGCAGCCCCGAACAGGGAACCTATGGCTACACCTTC

j_gene: TRBJ1-1
v_gene: TRBV10-3
len: 17
abundance: -
d_gene: TRBD1
CDR3aa: CAIGSPGQGIRDTEAFF
CDR3nt: TGTGCCATCGGATCCCCGGGACAGGGGATAAGAGACACTGAAGCTTTCTTT

j_gene: TRBJ1-1
v_gene: TRBV4-2
len: 17
abundance: -
d_gene: -
CDR3aa: CASSQEGGKRMNTEAFF
CDR3nt: TGTGCCAGCAGCCAAGAAGGCGGGAAGAGAATGAACACTGAAGCTTTCTTT

j_gene: TRBJ1-2
v_gene: TRBV5-1
len: 13
abundance: once
d_gene: TRBD1
CDR3aa: CASSEKGGAGYTF
CDR3nt: TGCGCCAGCAGCGAGAAAGGGGGCGCTGGCTACACCTTC

j_gene: TRBJ2-3
v_gene: TRBV5-1
len: 22
abundance: once
d_gene: TRBD1
CDR3aa: CASSLLPGQEELWRAGTDTQYF
CDR3nt: TGCGCCAGCAGCTTACTCCCGGGACAGGAGGAATTATGGCGGGCGGGCACAGATACGCAGTATTTT

j_gene: TRBJ1-1
v_gene: TRBV11-2
len: 13
abundance: -
d_gene: -
CDR3aa: CASSFKGGTEAFF
CDR3nt: TGTGCCAGCAGCTTCAAGGGAGGCACTGAAGCTTTCTTT

j_gene: TRBJ2-2
v_gene: TRBV28
len: 15
abundance: -
d_gene: TRBD2
CDR3aa: CASSSLAGESGELFF
CDR3nt: TGTGCCAGCAGTTCCCTCGCGGGAGAGTCCGGGGAGCTGTTTTTT

j_gene: TRBJ1-1
v_gene: TRBV6-1
len: 11
abundance: -
d_gene: TRBD1
CDR3aa: CASSLGQVLGF
CDR3nt: TGTGCCAGCAGTCTGGGACAGGTTCTAGGCTTT

j_gene: TRBJ2-3
v_gene: TRBV6-5
len: 11
abundance: -
d_gene: -
CDR3aa: CASSVRDTQYF
CDR3nt: TGTGCCAGCAGTGTCAGAGATACGCAGTATTTT

j_gene: TRBJ1-1
v_gene: TRBV11-3
len: 12
abundance: -
d_gene: -
CDR3aa: CASSSRGTEAFF
CDR3nt: TGTGCCAGCAGCTCCCGGGGCACTGAAGCTTTCTTT

j_gene: TRBJ2-5
v_gene: TRBV29-1
len: 12
abundance: -
d_gene: TRBD1
CDR3aa: CSVGDRQETQYF
CDR3nt: TGCAGCGTTGGGGACAGACAAGAGACCCAGTACTTC

j_gene: TRBJ2-7
v_gene: TRBV7-9
len: 12
abundance: once
d_gene: -
CDR3aa: CASSLGRTEQYF
CDR3nt: TGTGCCAGCAGCTTAGGGAGGACCGAGCAGTACTTC

j_gene: TRBJ2-1
v_gene: TRBV7-3
len: 16
abundance: -
d_gene: TRBD2
CDR3aa: CASSLLPGLPYNEQFF
CDR3nt: TGTGCCAGCAGCTTGTTACCGGGACTACCCTACAATGAGCAGTTCTTC

j_gene: TRBJ2-1
v_gene: TRBV4-2
len: 17
abundance: -
d_gene: TRBD2
CDR3aa: CASSQEDSGSSYNEQFF
CDR3nt: TGTGCCAGCAGCCAAGAGGATAGCGGGAGCTCCTACAATGAGCAGTTCTTC

j_gene: TRBJ2-1
v_gene: TRBV12-5
len: 15
abundance: -
d_gene: TRBD1
CDR3aa: CASGTDRNVYNEQFF
CDR3nt: TGTGCTAGTGGCACGGACAGGAACGTTTACAATGAGCAGTTCTTC

j_gene: TRBJ2-7
v_gene: TRBV4-2
len: 15
abundance: once
d_gene: -
CDR3aa: CASSQDLGLYYEQYF
CDR3nt: TGTGCCAGCAGCCAAGATCTCGGCTTATACTACGAGCAGTACTTC

j_gene: TRBJ2-6
v_gene: TRBV25-1
len: 17
abundance: -
d_gene: -
CDR3aa: CASSEDWGNSGANVLTF
CDR3nt: TGTGCCAGCAGTGAAGATTGGGGAAACTCTGGGGCCAACGTCCTGACTTTC

j_gene: TRBJ2-7
v_gene: TRBV6-1
len: 15
abundance: -
d_gene: -
CDR3aa: CASSEYSSGVGEQYF
CDR3nt: TGTGCCAGCAGTGAATACAGCTCCGGTGTGGGTGAGCAGTACTTC